A single sample gave rise to the 6 T cell receptor beta chains below, sequenced in a study of control samples from healthy donors and cancer patients. Data came from immunoSEQ multiplex PCR; TCRdb stores just in-frame clones and leaves some out. Here the sample spans about 60,000 clones, roughly 90% being singletons. Sequenced input: blood. These receptors were obtained from a man over 45 in good health.

This clone was seen only once. The chain combines TRBV3-1 (or the pseudogene TRBV3-2) with TRBJ1-5; D gene ambiguous. The germline CDR1 and CDR2 sequences are LGHDT and YNNKEL (reference sequence). The V and J ends lost 1 base and 3 bases respectively, with 4 bases between them. The CDR3 consists of 13 residues. For the CDR3, the DNA is TGTGCCAGCAGCCAAGCTCTCAATCAGCCCCAGCATTTT. The encoded protein is CASSQALNQPQHF.

This rearrangement joins TRBV24-1 to TRBJ2-2; the match to TRBD2 covers 7 bases. There are 17 residues in the CDR3. CDR1 and CDR2 from the germline V gene are KGHDR and SFDVKD. V lost 0 bases and J lost 2; bases outside the gene matches: 5. The CDR3 region is CATSDLATSVNTGELFF. The CDR3 nucleotides are TGTGCCACCAGTGATTTGGCTACTAGCGTTAACACCGGGGAGCTGTTTTTT.

V gene TRBV5-1 combines with J gene TRBJ2-7; perhaps TRBD2 as D (6 bases). The CDR3 totals 14 residues. V was cut by 5 bases and J by 1 base, with 13 bases left in between. Germline V gene lookup returns CDR1 SGHRS and CDR2 YFSETQ. CDR3: CASREGWESYEQYF. CDR3 bases: TGCGCCAGCAGGGAGGGCTGGGAATCCTACGAGCAGTACTTC.

The J gene is TRBJ2-6, the V gene TRBV5-1; TRBD1 might be the D (6 bases). The CDR3 has 15 residues. Trimming shortened V by 0 bases and J by 4 bases, and 8 bases separated the two germline ends. Germline CDR1 is SGHRS and CDR2 is YFSETQ. The CDR3 sequence: CASSLDRVGANVLTF. The CDR3 DNA sequence: TGCGCCAGCAGCTTGGACAGGGTGGGGGCCAACGTCCTGACTTTC.

With regard to this clone: Different DNA sequences within this sample yield the same CDR3. The chain links TRBV10-3 to TRBJ2-2; 7 nucleotides align to TRBD2. V lost 6 bases to trimming and J lost 0 bases; unmatched junction nucleotides: 4. This CDR3 has 15 amino acids. Germline V CDR1 and CDR2: ENHRY, SYGVKD. The CDR3 is CAIRGGTTNTGELFF. In DNA form, the CDR3 reads TGTGCCATCAGGGGGGGGACCACGAACACCGGGGAGCTGTTTTTT.

The chain is built from TRBV5-1 and TRBJ2-7; D unclear. Germline V gene data show CDR1 as SGHRS and CDR2 as YFSETQ. This CDR3 has 15 amino acids. V lost 0 bases, J lost 1 base, and 11 bases lay in between. The CDR3 spells CASSLAVDISYEQYF. The CDR3 DNA follows: TGCGCCAGCAGCTTGGCAGTAGATATTTCCTACGAGCAGTACTTC.